This T cell receptor beta chain was retrieved from a study of CD4+ T cells in melanoma. The CDR3 has 14 amino acids. V gave up 3 bases and J gave up 6 bases, with 16 bases separating them. Per germline, CDR1 SQVTM and CDR2 ANQGSEA. Generated by immunoSEQ multiplex PCR, the TCRdb table keeps only in-frame clones and is missing some. The data contain around 110,000 clones, 80% to 95% of them singletons. The sequence came from a human donor with melanoma. Specimen: peripheral blood. V usage is TRBV29-1 and J usage is TRBJ2-3, with D maybe TRBD2 (5 bases). CDR3 in DNA: TGCAGCGTTGAGGGCGGCCCGAGAGGGGATACGCAGTATTTT. Translation: CSVEGGPRGDTQYF.